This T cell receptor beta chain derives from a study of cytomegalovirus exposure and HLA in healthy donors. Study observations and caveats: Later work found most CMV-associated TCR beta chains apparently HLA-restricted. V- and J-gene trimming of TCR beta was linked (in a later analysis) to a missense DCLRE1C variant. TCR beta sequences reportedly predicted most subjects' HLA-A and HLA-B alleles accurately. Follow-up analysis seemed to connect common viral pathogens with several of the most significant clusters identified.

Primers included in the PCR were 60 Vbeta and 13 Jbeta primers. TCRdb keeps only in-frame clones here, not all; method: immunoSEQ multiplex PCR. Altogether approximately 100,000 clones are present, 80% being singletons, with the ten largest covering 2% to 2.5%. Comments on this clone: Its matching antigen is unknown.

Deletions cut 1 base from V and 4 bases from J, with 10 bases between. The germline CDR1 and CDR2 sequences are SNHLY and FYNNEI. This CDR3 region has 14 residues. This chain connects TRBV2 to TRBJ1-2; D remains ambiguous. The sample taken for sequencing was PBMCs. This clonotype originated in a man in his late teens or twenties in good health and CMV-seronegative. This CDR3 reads CASSEEAGLYGYTF. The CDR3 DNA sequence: TGTGCCAGCAGTGAAGAGGCAGGCCTCTATGGCTACACCTTC.